Listed below are T cell receptor beta chains from one sample, sequenced in a study of response to subunit inactivated influenza vaccine. MiXCR was run by TCRdb on the RT-PCR reads, yielding one entry per CDR3 protein. Of fewer than 600,000 distinct CDR3 sequences detected, less than 7.5% appear once; the ten largest clones hold around 12%. The source was PBMCs from blood, collected roughly 24 months after vaccination. The receptor source for this set is a man aged 50-75 years who received an inactivated influenza vaccine. The CDR3 runs from the conserved cysteine through the conserved F or W. Fields, in order: clone size, D gene, J gene, V gene, CDR3 DNA, CDR3 protein. D genes are given only for firm matches. Where a row states a size, it is once, few, many or the class of an expanded clone; other rows omit it.

>.|.|TRBJ2-7|TRBV20-1
TGCAGTGCCCTACTGGGGTACGACGAGCAGTACTTC
CSALLGYDEQYF
>many|.|TRBJ1-5|TRBV10-3
TGTGCCATCAGTGATCGGGGGGATCAGCCCCAGCATTTT
CAISDRGDQPQHF
>.|.|TRBJ2-2|TRBV6-2/TRBV6-3
TGTGCCAGCAGATTTGGGACGGCGAACACCGGGGAGCTGTTTTTT
CASRFGTANTGELFF
>few|.|TRBJ2-2|TRBV6-8
TGTGCCAGCAGCCGGCTACCCCATCCGAGTTCCACCGGGGAGCTGTTTTTT
CASSRLPHPSSTGELFF
>.|.|TRBJ1-4|TRBV6-5
TGTGCCAGCAGTTACAAAACAGGGTGGCAGGAAAAACTGTTTTTT
CASSYKTGWQEKLFF
>.|.|TRBJ2-2|TRBV3-1
TGTGCCAGCATGTTAGGCGGGGCGAACACCGGGGAGCTGTTTTTT
CASMLGGANTGELFF
>few|.|TRBJ1-5|TRBV7-2
TGTGCCAGCAGCCAGACACATAGCAATCAGCCCCAGCATTTT
CASSQTHSNQPQHF
>.|.|TRBJ2-7|TRBV29-1
TGCAGCGTCGTGTGGACAGTTCCCAACGAGCAGTACTTC
CSVVWTVPNEQYF
>.|.|TRBJ2-3|TRBV7-9
TGTGCCAGCAGCCCTAGGCGGAGGACCATAGATACGCAGTATTTT
CASSPRRRTIDTQYF
>many|.|TRBJ1-4|TRBV18
TGTGCCAGCTCACCAGCTGGCGGGAGAGCAACTAATGAAAAACTGTTTTTT
CASSPAGGRATNEKLFF
>many|.|TRBJ2-1|TRBV20-1
TGCAGTGCTACAACAGGGTTGGCGAACAATGAGCAGTTCTTC
CSATTGLANNEQFF
>few|.|TRBJ2-1|TRBV7-8
TGTGCCAGCAGCTTAGAGGGGCACAGTCAGTTCTTC
CASSLEGHSQFF
>.|.|TRBJ1-1|TRBV29-1
TGCAGCGTCGCCCGCGGACGCCAGACTGAAGCTTTCTTT
CSVARGRQTEAFF
>.|TRBD1|TRBJ1-2|TRBV3-1
TGTGCCAGCAGCCAACCTTCGCGGGACAGGGCTAACTATGGCTACACCTTC
CASSQPSRDRANYGYTF
>few|TRBD1|TRBJ1-2|TRBV6-5
TGTGCCAGCAGTTACTCGACAGGGGTTTTTGGTGGCTACACCTTC
CASSYSTGVFGGYTF
>few|TRBD2|TRBJ2-1|TRBV7-3
TGTGCCAGCAGCCAAACGGGGGGGAACTACAATGAGCAGTTCTTC
CASSQTGGNYNEQFF
>many|.|TRBJ1-2|TRBV30
TGTGCCTGGAGTGTAGAGGACGTCTATGGCTACACCTTC
CAWSVEDVYGYTF
>many|.|TRBJ2-4|TRBV12-3/TRBV12-4
TGTGCCAGCACCCGAGGGGACATTCAGTACTTC
CASTRGDIQYF
>.|TRBD1|TRBJ1-5|TRBV15
TGTGCCACCAGCAGAGGGGACAGTGGACAGCCCCAGCATTTT
CATSRGDSGQPQHF
>.|TRBD2|TRBJ2-2|TRBV9
TGTGCCAGCAGCGTTGGACCAGCGGGAGTCACCGGGGAGCTGTTTTTT
CASSVGPAGVTGELFF